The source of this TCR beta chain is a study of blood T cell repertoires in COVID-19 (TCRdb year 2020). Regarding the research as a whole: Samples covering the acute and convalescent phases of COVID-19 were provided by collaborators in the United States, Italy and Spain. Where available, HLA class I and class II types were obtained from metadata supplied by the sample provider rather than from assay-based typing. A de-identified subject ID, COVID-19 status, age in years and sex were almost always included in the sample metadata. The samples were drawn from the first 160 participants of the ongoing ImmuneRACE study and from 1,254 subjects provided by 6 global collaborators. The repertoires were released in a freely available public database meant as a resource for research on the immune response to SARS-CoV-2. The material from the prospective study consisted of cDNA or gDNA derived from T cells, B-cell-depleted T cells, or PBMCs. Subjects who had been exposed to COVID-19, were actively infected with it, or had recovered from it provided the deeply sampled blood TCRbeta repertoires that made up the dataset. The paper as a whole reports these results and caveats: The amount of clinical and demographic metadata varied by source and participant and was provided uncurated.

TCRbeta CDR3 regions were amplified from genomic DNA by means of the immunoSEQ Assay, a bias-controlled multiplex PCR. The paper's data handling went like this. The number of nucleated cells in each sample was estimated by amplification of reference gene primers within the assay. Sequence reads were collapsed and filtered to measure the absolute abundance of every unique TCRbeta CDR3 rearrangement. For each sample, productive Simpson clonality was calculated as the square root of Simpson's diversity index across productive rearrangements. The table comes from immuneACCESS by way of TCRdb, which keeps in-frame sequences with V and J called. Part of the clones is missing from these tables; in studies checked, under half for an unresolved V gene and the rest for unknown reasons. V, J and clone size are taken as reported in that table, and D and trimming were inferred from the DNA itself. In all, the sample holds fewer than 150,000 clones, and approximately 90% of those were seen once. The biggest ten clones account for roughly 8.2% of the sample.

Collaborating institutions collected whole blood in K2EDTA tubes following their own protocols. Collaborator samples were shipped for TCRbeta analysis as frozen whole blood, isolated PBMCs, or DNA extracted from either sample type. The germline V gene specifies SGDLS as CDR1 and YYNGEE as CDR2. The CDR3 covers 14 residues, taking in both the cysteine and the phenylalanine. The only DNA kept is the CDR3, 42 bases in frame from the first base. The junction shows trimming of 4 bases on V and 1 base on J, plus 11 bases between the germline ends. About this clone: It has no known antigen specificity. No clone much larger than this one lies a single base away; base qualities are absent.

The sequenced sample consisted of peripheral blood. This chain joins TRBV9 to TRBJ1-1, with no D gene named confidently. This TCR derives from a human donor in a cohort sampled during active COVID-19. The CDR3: CASSPFTGNTEAFF. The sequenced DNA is TGTGCCAGCAGCCCCTTCACGGGGAACACTGAAGCTTTCTTT.